This TCR beta chain derives from a study of blood T cell repertoires in COVID-19. Study-wide context: Spain, Italy and the United States supplied samples that represented acute and convalescent COVID-19. In each case, the material was cDNA or gDNA derived from T cells, B-cell-depleted T cells, or PBMCs.

This clone was observed many times. The CDR3 extends over 15 amino acids. Trimming at V came to 4 bases and at J to 7 bases, leaving 6 bases not matched to a gene. Looked up from germline, CDR1 is SGHVS and CDR2 is FQNEAQ. Original data processing: By means of reference gene primer amplification, nucleated cell counts were estimated. Assay: immunoSEQ multiplex PCR; the TCRdb copy retains only in-frame clones and omits some. D and trimming come from the DNA, and the V and J calls and clone size come from that table. Of roughly 100,000 clones in the sample, approximately 70% were seen once. The TCR was taken from a man older than 75 with acute or convalescent COVID-19. Source material: peripheral blood. V gene TRBV7-8 combines with J gene TRBJ2-1; 11 nucleotides line up with TRBD2. This CDR3 reads CASSSTSGRLNEQFF. The CDR3 nucleotides are TGTGCCAGCAGCTCCACTAGCGGGAGATTAAATGAGCAGTTCTTC.